This T cell receptor beta chain was profiled in a study of patients and donors after allogeneic stem cell transplantation. MiXCR was run by TCRdb on the RT-PCR reads, yielding one entry per CDR3 protein. The sample lists roughly 960,000 distinct CDR3 sequences; 18% were seen once. This TCR came from a human donor who was either an allogeneic HSCT recipient or a stem cell or donor lymphocyte infusion donor (not recorded which). It is not recorded whose cells these are; they may come from a transplant donor. Sequenced: blood, either unsorted or a sorted T cell fraction (not recorded which).

The CDR3: CSARLQGGDHNEQFF. The CDR3 DNA follows: TGCAGTGCTAGACTACAGGGAGGGGACCACAATGAGCAGTTCTTC. V usage is TRBV20-1 and J usage is TRBJ2-1; a possible D gene is TRBD2 (7 bases). The length of the CDR3 is 15 residues. V was shortened by 2 bases and J by 5 bases, with 16 bases between the two germline ends. Germline V gene lookup returns CDR1 DFQATT and CDR2 SNEGSKA (reference sequence).